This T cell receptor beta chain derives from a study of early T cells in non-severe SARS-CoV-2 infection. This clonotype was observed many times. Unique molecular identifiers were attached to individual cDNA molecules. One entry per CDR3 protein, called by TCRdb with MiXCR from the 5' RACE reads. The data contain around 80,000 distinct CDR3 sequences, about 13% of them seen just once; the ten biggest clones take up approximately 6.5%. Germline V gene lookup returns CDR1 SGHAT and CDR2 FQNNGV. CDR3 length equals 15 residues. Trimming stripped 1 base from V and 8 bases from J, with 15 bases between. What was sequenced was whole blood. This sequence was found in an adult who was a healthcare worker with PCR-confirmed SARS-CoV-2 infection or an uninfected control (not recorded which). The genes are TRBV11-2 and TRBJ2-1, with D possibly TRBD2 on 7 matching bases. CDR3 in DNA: TGTGCCAGCAGCTTAGGGGGGGGCTCAATGGATGAGCAGTTCTTC. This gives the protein CASSLGGGSMDEQFF.